This T cell receptor (beta chain) appears in the sequencing data of a study of CD8 T cells in Susac syndrome. RNA amounts of about 0.5 to 1 ug underwent reverse transcription with random hexamers. Amplification of TCR beta CDR3 by immunoSEQ multiplex PCR spanned 54 Vbeta and 13 Jbeta. TCRdb re-derived calls from the immunoSEQ multiplex PCR reads in MiXCR, one entry per CDR3 protein. The sample has roughly 200,000 distinct CDR3 sequences, around 95% seen once. Germline V gene lookup returns CDR1 DFQATT and CDR2 SNEGSKA (reference sequence). The CDR3 runs to 12 residues. Trimming shortened V by 5 bases and J by 3 bases, and 11 bases separated the two germline ends. High-throughput TCR beta sequencing covered peripheral CD8+ and CD4+ T cells. Those who served as multiple sclerosis controls were treatment-naive patients with stable or active relapsing-remitting disease. Negative isolation yielded CD4+ and CD8+ T cells, and FACS enriched TEMRA cells.

The sequence was collected from a human donor with multiple sclerosis. This rearrangement joins TRBV20-1 to TRBJ2-7; a weak D match, TRBD1 (5 bases). Sample: CD4+ T cells from PBMCs. CDR3 residues: CSAPDRNYEQYF. DNA for the CDR3: TGCAGTGCTCCCGACAGAAACTACGAGCAGTACTTC.